These 16 T cell receptor beta chains were all obtained from the same sample, sequenced in a study of blood T cells in healthy people across ages. Primed by a sample-barcoded 5' primer and a J-beta primer mix, a second PCR proceeded for 7 to 11 cycles. One entry per CDR3 protein, called by TCRdb with MiXCR from the 5' RACE reads. Of about 1.8 million distinct CDR3 sequences listed, 49% are singletons. Sequencing was performed on blood. These TCRs come from a woman between 40 and 55 years old in good health.

The chain joins TRBV6-5 to TRBJ2-3; 7 bases fit TRBD2. J gave up 1 base and V 6 bases, and 7 bases lay outside the gene matches. The CDR3 consists of 15 residues. CDR1 is MNHEY and CDR2 is SVGAGI in the germline V gene. DNA of the CDR3: TGTGCCAGCAGCCGACGACTAGCCGGCACAGATACGCAGTATTTT. Encoded protein: CASSRRLAGTDTQYF.

The rearrangement joins TRBV4-1 to TRBJ2-7, with D hard to call. V was clipped by 0 bases and J by 6 bases, with 15 bases between them. Germline V CDR1 and CDR2: MGHRA, YSYEKL. The CDR3 runs 15 residues. The CDR3 nucleotides are TGCGCCAGCAGCCAAGATCACGCGCATTCATCCGAGCAGTACTTC. The encoded protein is CASSQDHAHSSEQYF.

V usage is TRBV5-1 and J usage is TRBJ1-4, with 8 bases aligning to TRBD1. The V segment lost 4 bases and the J segment 5 bases; nucleotides outside the gene matches: 7. CDR1 is SGHRS and CDR2 is YFSETQ in the germline V gene. This CDR3 spans 15 amino acids. CDR3 in DNA: TGCGCCAGCAGCCGGCGACAGGGGACGAATGAAAAACTGTTTTTT. Residues: CASSRRQGTNEKLFF.

This clonotype was seen a few times. The chain combines TRBV20-1 with TRBJ2-7, with TRBD1 matching 9 bases. In germline, CDR1 is DFQATT, CDR2 SNEGSKA (reference sequence). The trim removed 3 bases at V and 4 bases at J, leaving 13 bases unmatched. CDR3 length: 16 residues. CDR3 protein: CSASPARPGQGYEQYF. For the CDR3, the DNA is TGCAGTGCTAGTCCCGCCCGGCCGGGACAGGGTTACGAGCAGTACTTC.

This clonotype occurred a few times. This sequence joins TRBV20-1 and TRBJ2-7; D unresolved. Germline assignment: CDR1 DFQATT and CDR2 SNEGSKA (reference sequence). The V end lost 3 bases, the J end lost 0 bases, and 3 bases lay between the germline ends. The CDR3 runs to 11 residues. This CDR3 reads CSASNSYEQYF. CDR3 DNA: TGCAGTGCTAGCAACTCCTACGAGCAGTACTTC.

The chain is built from TRBV29-1 and TRBJ1-2, with 8 bases lining up with TRBD1. V was clipped by 4 bases and J by 8 bases; unmatched bases: 0. This CDR3 spans 10 amino acids. The germline gives CDR1 SQVTM, CDR2 ANQGSEA. The CDR3 loop is CSVGQGGYTF. The CDR3 DNA follows: TGCAGCGTTGGACAGGGGGGCTACACCTTC.

The chain links TRBV6-6 to TRBJ2-7; the D gene is possibly TRBD1 (5 bases). Germline loops: CDR1 MNHNY, CDR2 SVGAGI (reference sequence). This CDR3 has 12 amino acids. The germline V and J ends were trimmed by 5 bases and 3 bases, with 8 bases remaining between them. The CDR3 DNA sequence: TGTGCCAGCAGTGTACAGGTCTACGAGCAGTACTTC. Protein product: CASSVQVYEQYF.

This clonotype was seen only once. The rearrangement uses TRBV27 and TRBJ2-7, with 7 bases aligning to TRBD1. The length of the CDR3 is 12 residues. Per germline, CDR1 MNHEY and CDR2 SMNVEV (reference sequence). V shed 2 bases and J 12 bases; nucleotides not matched to a gene: 7. The CDR3 region has the DNA TGTGCCAGCAGTTTACCGGGGACAGAGGTGTACTTC. Protein: CASSLPGTEVYF.

The chain recombines TRBV5-1 with TRBJ1-4, with unresolved D. The CDR3 contains 12 residues. CDR1 is SGHRS and CDR2 is YFSETQ in the germline V gene. V was shortened by 8 bases and J by 8 bases, with 13 bases between the two germline ends. CDR3 region: CARAAGLEKLFF. CDR3 bases: TGCGCCAGAGCGGCAGGATTGGAAAAACTGTTTTTT.

This clonotype occurred a few times. The CDR3 region has the DNA TGTGCCAGCAGTATCGTTCTTGGAGGCGAGCAGTACTTC. Encoded protein: CASSIVLGGEQYF. The chain recombines TRBV12-3 or TRBV12-4 with TRBJ2-7; a weak D match, TRBD2 (5 bases). Trimming pared 5 bases from V and 6 bases from J, leaving 14 bases between. The length of the CDR3 is 13 residues.

This clonotype has just a few counts. This chain uses TRBV20-1 with TRBJ2-7, with a possible D match to TRBD1 (6 bases). This CDR3 has 13 residues. Trimming removed 3 bases from V and 7 bases from J, with 16 bases in between. Germline loops: CDR1 DFQATT, CDR2 SNEGSKA (reference sequence). The CDR3 region is CSARRGSWSEQYF. CDR3 nucleotide sequence: TGCAGTGCTAGGAGGGGGAGTTGGAGTGAGCAGTACTTC.

CDR3 DNA: TGTGCCAGTAAAGTTGGACAGGGACGTCAGCCCCAGCATTTT. The encoded protein is CASKVGQGRQPQHF. The chain employs TRBV19 and TRBJ1-5, with 8 positions matching TRBD1. The germline gives CDR1 LNHDA, CDR2 SQIVND (reference sequence). V shed 7 bases and J 6 bases; nucleotides not matched to a gene: 8. The length of the CDR3 is 14 residues.

This sequence joins TRBV6-6 and TRBJ1-2, with TRBD1 as a possible D gene (6 bases). The CDR3 sequence is 17 residues long. Trimming took 2 bases from V and 3 from J, leaving 19 bases between them. The germline V gene has CDR1 MNHNY and CDR2 SVGAGI (reference sequence). The DNA of the CDR3 is TGTGCCAGCAGTTACGAATTCTCAGGGGAGGAATACTATGGCTACACCTTC. Residues: CASSYEFSGEEYYGYTF.

The V gene is TRBV4-1, the J gene TRBJ2-4, with TRBD2 matching over 11 bases. Trimming removed 2 bases from V and 6 bases from J; junction bases left unmatched: 9. In germline, CDR1 is MGHRA, CDR2 YSYEKL. The CDR3 consists of 17 residues. The CDR3 DNA sequence: TGCGCCAGCAGCCAATCTGTCGCTAGCGGGGGGTTAAACATTCAGTACTTC. It translates to CASSQSVASGGLNIQYF.

The sample holds a few counts of this clonotype. This chain connects TRBV7-2 to TRBJ2-3; TRBD2 aligns across 12 bases. V was pared by 5 bases and J by 8 bases, with 8 bases of the junction left unmatched. The CDR3 extends over 15 amino acids. Germline V CDR1 and CDR2: SGHTA, FQGNSA. The CDR3 loop is CASSRGTSGLGTQYF. The CDR3 region has the DNA TGTGCCAGCAGCAGAGGGACTAGCGGGTTAGGTACGCAGTATTTT. Full variable domain (missing parts from reference TRBV7-2 and TRBJ2-3): GAGVSQSPSNKVTEKGKDVELRCDPISGHTALYWYRQSLGQGLEFLIYFQGNSAPDKSGLPSDRFSAERTGGSVSTLTIQRTQQEDSAVYLCASSRGTSGLGTQYFGPGTRLTVL.

The chain has TRBV9 and TRBJ1-2, with 12 nucleotides matching TRBD1. Germline lookup yields CDR1 SGDLS and CDR2 YYNGEE. J lost 8 bases, V lost 2 bases, and 7 bases had no gene match. The CDR3 has 15 amino acids. Here the CDR3 reads CASSVAGQGARGYTF. CDR3 DNA: TGTGCCAGCAGCGTCGCGGGACAGGGGGCGCGAGGCTACACCTTC.